A single sample is the source of the 28 T cell receptor beta chains below, sequenced in a study of blood T cell repertoires in COVID-19. Profiling relied on immunoSEQ multiplex PCR, and the TCRdb table lists in-frame clones only, not all of them. The sample includes some 290,000 clones, about 90% seen only once; the top ten take 11%. Input material: peripheral blood. The origin of the receptors is a woman aged 30 to 39 with COVID-19, enrolled during active disease.

J is TRBJ2-3 and V is TRBV2; a weak D match, TRBD1 (5 bases). V was cut by 7 bases and J by 2 bases, with 13 bases left in between. The CDR3 is made up of 14 amino acids. Germline V lookup: CDR1 SNHLY, CDR2 FYNNEI. In nucleotides, the CDR3 is TGTGCCAGCATCAGGGCACAATACACAGATACGCAGTATTTT. Amino acids: CASIRAQYTDTQYF.

This clone has only one observation. The V gene is TRBV19, the J gene TRBJ2-3; 15 nucleotides line up with TRBD2. V lost 5 bases to trimming and J lost 4 bases; unmatched junction nucleotides: 7. The CDR3 sequence is 17 residues long. Germline V CDR1 and CDR2: LNHDA, SQIVND (reference sequence). The CDR3 sequence: CASSQGLAGGPSDTQYF. In DNA, the CDR3 is TGTGCCAGTAGTCAAGGACTAGCGGGGGGGCCATCAGATACGCAGTATTTT.

This rearrangement joins TRBV9 to TRBJ2-1; TRBD1 matches 8 bases. The CDR3 is 16 residues long. Losses at the gene ends were 2 bases for V and 3 bases for J; bases not matched to a gene: 7. The V gene's germline CDR1 is SGDLS and CDR2 YYNGEE. Here the CDR3 reads CASSVDRALNYNEQFF. The DNA for the CDR3 is TGTGCCAGCAGCGTGGACAGGGCCCTCAACTACAATGAGCAGTTCTTC.

The rearrangement joins TRBV3-1 (or the pseudogene TRBV3-2) to TRBJ2-1; the D gene is possibly TRBD1 (6 bases). The V end lost 1 base, the J end lost 5 bases, and 12 bases lay between the germline ends. Germline-derived CDR1 and CDR2 are LGHDT and YNNKEL (reference sequence). The CDR3 runs to 15 residues. The CDR3 loop is CASSQAGTKHNEQFF. The CDR3 nucleotides are TGTGCCAGCAGCCAAGCCGGGACAAAACACAATGAGCAGTTCTTC.

Regarding this clone: The same CDR3 is also encoded by other DNA sequences in this sample. The gene calls are TRBV18 and TRBJ1-5; TRBD1 matches 8 bases. The CDR3 consists of 14 residues. V shed 3 bases and J 2 bases; nucleotides not matched to a gene: 0. Germline V CDR1 and CDR2: KGHSH, LQKENI. The DNA of the CDR3 is TGTGCCAGCTCACCGACAGGGGGCAATCAGCCCCAGCATTTT. Translating gives CASSPTGGNQPQHF.

The chain carries TRBV5-1 and TRBJ1-1; 9 bases are a match to TRBD1. The junction had 12 bases not matched to a gene; V was cut back by 2 bases and J by 1 base. The V gene's germline CDR1 is SGHRS and CDR2 YFSETQ. The CDR3 is 18 residues long. As DNA, the CDR3 is TGCGCCAGCAGCTTAGGGGACAGGGATTTTTTCGCGAACACTGAAGCTTTCTTT. It codes for CASSLGDRDFFANTEAFF.

This chain links TRBV3-1 (or the pseudogene TRBV3-2) with TRBJ1-5; 9 nucleotides agree with TRBD1. The CDR3 length is 17 residues. CDR1 LGHDT and CDR2 YNNKEL come from the germline V gene (reference sequence). Losses at the gene ends were 0 bases for V and 2 bases for J; bases not matched to a gene: 5. CDR3 residues: CASSQDLTGGRNQPQHF. In DNA form, the CDR3 reads TGTGCCAGCAGCCAAGATCTGACAGGGGGGCGCAATCAGCCCCAGCATTTT.

This chain joins TRBV11-3 and TRBJ2-1; 11 bases match TRBD2. Germline CDR1 SGHNT, CDR2 YENEEA. The CDR3 is 15 amino acids. V dropped 1 base and J dropped 9; count of bases not matched to a gene: 5. The CDR3 protein is CASSLGVAGGREQFF. The CDR3 bases are TGTGCCAGCAGCTTAGGGGTAGCGGGGGGGCGTGAGCAGTTCTTC.

The chain links TRBV5-4 to TRBJ1-3; 8 positions match TRBD1. V trimming: 6 bases; J trimming: 2 bases; junction bases outside the gene matches: 13. The CDR3 is made up of 17 amino acids. CDR1 and CDR2 from the germline V gene are SGHNT and YYREEE (reference sequence). DNA for the CDR3: TGTGCCAGCACCATCGGCAGGGGGCGCGGGGCTGGAAACACCATATATTTT. Translation: CASTIGRGRGAGNTIYF.

This clone was seen more than once but under ten times. This chain links TRBV7-9 with TRBJ1-6, with 8 bases lining up with TRBD1. V trimming: 5 bases; J trimming: 14 bases; junction bases outside the gene matches: 8. Germline V lookup: CDR1 SEHNR, CDR2 FQNEAQ (reference sequence). CDR3 size: 13 residues. This CDR3 is CASSGQGLGALHF. The DNA of the CDR3 is TGTGCCAGCAGCGGACAGGGTCTTGGGGCCCTCCACTTT.

The chain employs TRBV7-6 and TRBJ2-1; 9 bases match TRBD2. CDR3 length: 16 residues. Germline CDR1 and CDR2: SGHVS and FNYEAQ. The junction had 8 bases not matched to a gene; V was cut back by 4 bases and J by 4 bases. This chain's CDR3 is CASSSLISGGYNEQFF. CDR3 sequence (DNA): TGTGCCAGCAGCTCACTGATTAGCGGGGGTTACAATGAGCAGTTCTTC.

The V call is TRBV3-1 (or the pseudogene TRBV3-2), the J call TRBJ1-3; no definite D call. CDR3 size: 16 residues. The V and J ends lost 1 base and 0 bases respectively, with 10 bases between them. Germline CDR1 reads LGHDT; CDR2 reads YNNKEL (reference sequence). The CDR3 DNA sequence: TGTGCCAGCAGCCAAGCCTCCCTCTTCTCTGGAAACACCATATATTTT. It yields the protein CASSQASLFSGNTIYF.

The rearrangement joins TRBV5-1 to TRBJ2-7; D is undetermined. CDR1 is SGHRS and CDR2 is YFSETQ in the germline V gene. The V end was cut by 0 bases, the J end by 7 bases, with 11 bases between. This CDR3 is built from 13 residues. The DNA for the CDR3 is TGCGCCAGCAGCTTGGCACTCTTCGAGGAGCAGTACTTC. This encodes CASSLALFEEQYF.

The chain couples TRBV6-5 to TRBJ1-3, with D perhaps matching TRBD1 (6 bases). Germline-derived CDR1 and CDR2 are MNHEY and SVGAGI. V was cut by 6 bases and J by 5 bases, with 17 bases left in between. This CDR3 is built from 15 residues. This CDR3 reads CASRPQDRIRNTIYF. CDR3 bases: TGTGCCAGCAGGCCCCAAGACAGGATTAGAAACACCATATATTTT.

The V and J genes are TRBV11-2 and TRBJ2-3; 7 positions match TRBD2. The CDR3 consists of 17 residues. The germline gives CDR1 SGHAT, CDR2 FQNNGV. The trim removed 1 base at V and 0 bases at J, leaving 7 bases unmatched. CDR3 nucleotide sequence: TGTGCCAGCAGCTTAGGATCGACGGGGGGAAGCACAGATACGCAGTATTTT. Its protein product is CASSLGSTGGSTDTQYF.

The sample holds one count of this clone. The gene calls are TRBV27 and TRBJ2-1, with TRBD1 identical over 8 bases. CDR1 MNHEY and CDR2 SMNVEV come from the germline V gene (reference sequence). Trimming took 2 bases from V and 2 from J; bases not matched to a gene: 5. The CDR3 runs to 16 residues. The CDR3 is CASSLTKTGAYNEQFF. The CDR3 DNA sequence: TGTGCCAGCAGTTTAACCAAGACAGGGGCCTACAATGAGCAGTTCTTC.

This chain joins TRBV11-2 and TRBJ1-4; D remains unclear. Germline V gene lookup returns CDR1 SGHAT and CDR2 FQNNGV. There are 15 residues in the CDR3. The ends were cut back, 6 bases at V and 4 bases at J, with 15 bases in the middle. CDR3 region: CASSYYGYLNEKLFF. DNA of the CDR3: TGTGCCAGCAGTTACTACGGTTACCTTAATGAAAAACTGTTTTTT. Full variable domain (missing parts from reference TRBV11-2 and TRBJ1-4): EAGVAQSPRYKIIEKRQSVAFWCNPISGHATLYWYQQILGQGPKLLIQFQNNGVVDDSQLPKDRFSAERLKGVDSTLKIQPAKLEDSAVYLCASSYYGYLNEKLFFGSGTQLSVL.

This clone has a single count. The chain has TRBV3-1 (or the pseudogene TRBV3-2) and TRBJ2-7, with D tentatively TRBD2 (6 bases). Germline values: CDR1 LGHDT, CDR2 YNNKEL (reference sequence). The CDR3 spans 16 residues. V lost 0 bases and J lost 4, with 16 bases in between. CDR3: CASSQDTGVYLYEQYF. CDR3 sequence (DNA): TGTGCCAGCAGCCAAGATACGGGGGTGTATCTTTACGAGCAGTACTTC.

Points on this clone: Other DNA sequences from this sample encode an identical CDR3 as well. V usage is TRBV6-5 and J usage is TRBJ1-2; TRBD1 matches 9 bases. Trimming cost V 2 bases and J 7 bases; bases outside gene matches: 5. Per the germline V gene, CDR1 is MNHEY and CDR2 is SVGAGI. This CDR3 contains 14 residues. CDR3 sequence (DNA): TGTGCCAGCAGTTACACGGGACAGGGTAGTGGCTACACCTTC. Amino acids: CASSYTGQGSGYTF.

The chain is built from TRBV18 and TRBJ1-1; D is unresolved. Trimming stripped 2 bases from V and 2 bases from J, with 12 bases between. Germline assignment: CDR1 KGHSH and CDR2 LQKENI. This CDR3 region has 15 residues. The CDR3: CASSPRAGGNTEAFF. CDR3 nucleotides: TGTGCCAGCTCACCAAGAGCAGGAGGAAACACTGAAGCTTTCTTT.

There are a few counts of this clone. The V call is TRBV4-1, the J call TRBJ2-2, with a weak D call TRBD2 (6 bases). The CDR3 contains 15 residues. The V end lost 4 bases, the J end lost 5 bases, and 14 bases lay between the germline ends. CDR1 and CDR2 from the germline V gene are MGHRA and YSYEKL. The CDR3 sequence is CASSLRRGGTGELFF. CDR3 in DNA: TGCGCCAGCAGCCTCAGGAGGGGCGGGACCGGGGAGCTGTTTTTT.

The CDR3 spells CATFDRGAYTF. The CDR3 nucleotides are TGCGCCACCTTTGACAGGGGAGCCTACACCTTC. The chain employs TRBV4-1 and TRBJ1-2; 8 positions match TRBD1. Germline values: CDR1 MGHRA, CDR2 YSYEKL. V was pared by 10 bases and J by 10 bases, with 8 bases of the junction left unmatched. The CDR3 spans 11 residues.

The genes are TRBV23-1 and TRBJ1-2, with 12 bases aligning to TRBD1. TRBV23-1 is an ORF; its function is uncertain. The CDR3 covers 18 residues. V was clipped by 2 bases and J by 0 bases; unmatched bases: 7. CDR3 region: CASSQPPGQGAPNYGYTF. CDR3 sequence (DNA): TGCGCCAGCAGTCAACCGCCGGGACAGGGGGCCCCTAACTATGGCTACACCTTC.

The chain joins TRBV5-1 to TRBJ2-1; the match to TRBD2 covers 8 bases. The CDR3 is 15 amino acids. V lost 2 bases to trimming and J lost 10 bases; unmatched junction nucleotides: 11. Germline V gene lookup returns CDR1 SGHRS and CDR2 YFSETQ. CDR3 protein: CASSLAGDPTGEQFF. The CDR3 DNA reads as TGCGCCAGCAGCTTAGCGGGGGACCCCACAGGGGAGCAGTTCTTC.

This chain links TRBV11-2 with TRBJ1-6; D is unresolved. V shed 3 bases and J shed 0 bases, with 15 bases lying between them. Germline CDR1 and CDR2: SGHAT and FQNNGV. The CDR3 runs to 18 residues. The CDR3 spells CASSLGRMSSSYNSPLHF. The CDR3 DNA is TGTGCCAGCAGCTTGGGCCGGATGTCCAGCTCCTATAATTCACCCCTCCACTTT.

The gene calls are TRBV5-1 and TRBJ2-5; TRBD1 agrees at 9 bases. Germline lookup yields CDR1 SGHRS and CDR2 YFSETQ. The CDR3 runs 13 residues. V trimming: 7 bases; J trimming: 5 bases; junction bases outside the gene matches: 6. The CDR3: CASRTGGAETQYF. The CDR3 coding sequence is TGCGCCAGCCGAACAGGGGGCGCGGAGACCCAGTACTTC.

The rearrangement links TRBV18 to TRBJ1-1; 7 nucleotides agree with TRBD1. After removal of 6 bases from V and 6 bases from J, the junction contained 13 bases not matched to a gene. Germline V gives CDR1 KGHSH, CDR2 LQKENI. The CDR3 is 15 amino acids. The CDR3 sequence is CASSPTGEVRAEAFF. CDR3 DNA: TGTGCCAGCTCCCCCACAGGGGAGGTTAGGGCTGAAGCTTTCTTT. Drawing the rest from reference TRBV18 and TRBJ1-1, the complete variable domain is NAGVMQNPRHLVRRRGQEARLRCSPMKGHSHVYWYRQLPEEGLKFMVYLQKENIIDESGMPKERFSAEFPKEGPSILRIQQVVRGDSAAYFCASSPTGEVRAEAFFGQGTRLTVV.

This chain connects TRBV5-4 to TRBJ2-3, with 9 bases lining up with TRBD2. V was clipped by 5 bases and J by 0 bases; unmatched bases: 10. Looked up from germline, CDR1 is SGHNT and CDR2 is YYREEE (reference sequence). The CDR3 has 17 amino acids. The DNA of the CDR3 is TGTGCCAGCAGGTTCCGAGGCGGGGGGGCGAGCACAGATACGCAGTATTTT. It yields the protein CASRFRGGGASTDTQYF. Drawing the rest from reference TRBV5-4 and TRBJ2-3, the complete variable domain is ETGVTQSPTHLIKTRGQQVTLRCSSQSGHNTVSWYQQALGQGPQFIFQYYREEENGRGNFPPRFSGLQFPNYSSELNVNALELDDSALYLCASRFRGGGASTDTQYFGPGTRLTVL.